These 31 T cell receptor beta chains share one sample of origin, sequenced in a study of control samples from healthy donors and cancer patients. Here immunoSEQ multiplex PCR was the method, and the copy in TCRdb shows in-frame clones only, minus some. The profile covers around 100,000 clones, with 70% to 90% appearing a single time and over 12% taken by the ten largest. The material sequenced was blood. Receptors originate from a young man in good health.

This CDR3 is CASSITGAGGYNEQFF. The CDR3 nucleotides are TGTGCCAGTAGTATCACAGGGGCGGGAGGCTACAATGAGCAGTTCTTC. The chain is built from TRBV19 and TRBJ2-1, with D tentatively TRBD2 (8 bases). Trimming stripped 3 bases from V and 3 bases from J, with 15 bases between. The CDR3 length is 16 residues. The germline CDR1 and CDR2 sequences are LNHDA and SQIVND (reference sequence).

The sample holds one count of this clone. V gene TRBV29-1 combines with J gene TRBJ1-2, with D tentatively TRBD1 (5 bases). Germline V gives CDR1 SQVTM, CDR2 ANQGSEA. The V end lost 4 bases, the J end lost 0 bases, and 9 bases lay between the germline ends. The CDR3 loop spans 13 amino acids. In nucleotides, the CDR3 is TGCAGCGTTGGGGCAGGGCCTAACTATGGCTACACCTTC. Translated: CSVGAGPNYGYTF.

This chain links TRBV11-1 with TRBJ2-7; 15 bases agree with TRBD2. The J segment lost 2 bases and the V segment lost 5 bases, leaving 4 bases of the junction unmatched. CDR3 size: 16 residues. CDR1 is SGHAT, CDR2 FQDESV, per germline (reference sequence). CDR3 bases: TGTGCCAGCAGCACCCGGACTAGCGGGAGGGCCTACGAGCAGTACTTC. This translates into CASSTRTSGRAYEQYF. The variable domain in full, with the rest retrieved from reference TRBV11-1 and TRBJ2-7, is EAEVAQSPRYKITEKSQAVAFWCDPISGHATLYWYRQILGQGPELLVQFQDESVVDDSQLPKDRFSAERLKGVDSTLKIQPAELGDSAMYLCASSTRTSGRAYEQYFGPGTRLTVT.

V and J are TRBV7-9 and TRBJ2-3; D tentatively fits TRBD1 or TRBD2 (6 bases each). From germline, CDR1 is SEHNR and CDR2 FQNEAQ (reference sequence). V shed 5 bases and J shed 6 bases, with 24 bases lying between them. This CDR3 region has 17 residues. DNA of the CDR3: TGTGCCAGCAGCCGGAGAGGGGGGACTCCTCCCTCCGATACGCAGTATTTT. Translating gives CASSRRGGTPPSDTQYF.

This clone was detected once. The genes are TRBV3-1 (or the pseudogene TRBV3-2) and TRBJ1-2; a possible D gene is TRBD1 (5 bases). The CDR3 extends over 13 amino acids. V was shortened by 0 bases and J by 8 bases, with 10 bases between the two germline ends. CDR1 is LGHDT, CDR2 YNNKEL, per germline (reference sequence). The DNA for the CDR3 is TGTGCCAGCAGCCAAGATACGGGGGTCGGCTACACCTTC. Translating gives CASSQDTGVGYTF.

This rearrangement joins TRBV7-2 to TRBJ2-3; the D gene is possibly TRBD1 (5 bases). Germline V gene data show CDR1 as SGHTA and CDR2 as FQGNSA. Trimming took off 5 bases at V and 3 bases at J, with 18 bases between the two ends. This CDR3 is 16 amino acids long. The CDR3 DNA reads TGTGCCAGCAGCCCCCCCCGGGTCAGGGTGACAGATACGCAGTATTTT. This translates into CASSPPRVRVTDTQYF.

The chain uses TRBV28 and TRBJ2-1; 7 nucleotides agree with TRBD2. The CDR3 is 17 amino acids. Losses at the gene ends were 5 bases for V and 4 bases for J; bases not matched to a gene: 14. Looked up from germline, CDR1 is MDHEN and CDR2 is SYDVKM. CDR3 sequence: CASSGWRERRKYNEQFF. CDR3 bases: TGTGCCAGCAGTGGATGGCGGGAGAGGAGAAAGTACAATGAGCAGTTCTTC.

The chain is built from TRBV18 and TRBJ2-5; TRBD1 agrees at 7 bases. The V gene's germline CDR1 is KGHSH and CDR2 LQKENI. The length of the CDR3 is 14 residues. J gave up 2 bases and V 4 bases, and 4 bases lay outside the gene matches. This chain's CDR3 is CASSRRGQQETQYF. The CDR3 DNA sequence: TGTGCCAGCTCACGTCGGGGACAGCAAGAGACCCAGTACTTC.

The chain has TRBV2 and TRBJ2-1; TRBD2 might be the D (6 bases). Germline lookup yields CDR1 SNHLY and CDR2 FYNNEI. This CDR3 has 17 amino acids. Trimming shortened V by 3 bases and J by 2 bases, and 17 bases separated the two germline ends. CDR3 nucleotides: TGTGCCAGCAGTGAGTCCTTCGGGGGTACGGCCTACAATGAGCAGTTCTTC. As protein: CASSESFGGTAYNEQFF.

The chain employs TRBV5-1 and TRBJ2-2; D gene uncertain. CDR1 is SGHRS, CDR2 YFSETQ, per germline. The V and J ends lost 6 bases and 7 bases respectively, with 16 bases between them. The CDR3 sequence is 14 residues long. The CDR3 loop reads CASTLGESHGELFF. The CDR3 DNA reads TGCGCCAGCACCCTGGGTGAGTCCCACGGGGAGCTGTTTTTT. The complete variable domain, with remaining parts taken from reference TRBV5-1 and TRBJ2-2, reads KAGVTQTPRYLIKTRGQQVTLSCSPISGHRSVSWYQQTPGQGLQFLFEYFSETQRNKGNFPGRFSGRQFSNSRSEMNVSTLELGDSALYLCASTLGESHGELFFGEGSRLTVL.

V usage is TRBV19 and J usage is TRBJ1-2; TRBD1 matches at 7 bases. The CDR3 contains 15 residues. V lost 4 bases, J lost 4 bases, and 9 bases stayed unmatched. Germline V gene data show CDR1 as LNHDA and CDR2 as SQIVND (reference sequence). CDR3 in DNA: TGTGCCAGTAGTAACCGGGACAGCTTCCTCTATGGCTACACCTTC. Its protein product is CASSNRDSFLYGYTF.

The chain is built from TRBV29-1 and TRBJ2-5; 7 nucleotides line up with TRBD2. Germline values: CDR1 SQVTM, CDR2 ANQGSEA. The CDR3 extends over 16 amino acids. The trim removed 4 bases at V and 5 bases at J, leaving 16 bases unmatched. CDR3 sequence reads: CSVGSAATSDGETQYF. The CDR3, as DNA: TGCAGCGTTGGGTCGGCCGCAACTAGCGACGGGGAGACCCAGTACTTC.

CDR3 in amino acids: CASSQGLGAKNYNEQFF. The CDR3 DNA is TGCGCCAGCAGCCAAGGTCTCGGAGCGAAGAACTACAATGAGCAGTTCTTC. The chain recombines TRBV4-1 with TRBJ2-1; no firm D call. The germline gives CDR1 MGHRA, CDR2 YSYEKL. The CDR3 length is 17 residues. Trimming left V 1 base short and J 3 bases short, with 16 bases between.

This clone was observed a single time. The gene calls are TRBV28 and TRBJ1-5; possible D gene TRBD1, 6 bases. Trimming shortened V by 6 bases and J by 1 base, and 10 bases separated the two germline ends. The length of the CDR3 is 14 residues. Looked up from germline, CDR1 is MDHEN and CDR2 is SYDVKM. The CDR3 bases are TGTGCCAGCAGAACCGGGACAAGCAATCAGCCCCAGCATTTT. This encodes CASRTGTSNQPQHF.

The chain links TRBV28 to TRBJ2-7; 15 positions match TRBD2. J was trimmed by 4 bases and V by 5 bases; bases with no gene match: 6. Germline V gene data show CDR1 as MDHEN and CDR2 as SYDVKM. This CDR3 has 16 residues. This CDR3 reads CASSGTSGRFGYEQYF. CDR3 sequence (DNA): TGTGCCAGCAGTGGGACTAGCGGGAGGTTTGGGTACGAGCAGTACTTC.

This chain joins TRBV9 and TRBJ1-2, with a tentative D call TRBD1 (5 bases). This CDR3 has 16 amino acids. Germline V lookup: CDR1 SGDLS, CDR2 YYNGEE. V was clipped by 1 base and J by 6 bases, with 19 bases between them. This CDR3 reads CASSVMGVMSQNGYTF. The CDR3 DNA reads TGTGCCAGCAGCGTAATGGGGGTAATGTCCCAAAATGGCTACACCTTC. The entire variable domain, with the rest obtained from reference TRBV9 and TRBJ1-2, is as follows: DSGVTQTPKHLITATGQRVTLRCSPRSGDLSVYWYQQSLDQGLQFLIQYYNGEERAKGNILERFSAQQFPDLHSELNLSSLELGDSALYFCASSVMGVMSQNGYTFGSGTRLTVV.

V and J are TRBV19 and TRBJ2-1; D is ambiguous. V gave up 2 bases and J gave up 8 bases, with 7 bases separating them. Per the germline V gene, CDR1 is LNHDA and CDR2 is SQIVND (reference sequence). This CDR3 has 12 residues. CDR3 nucleotides: TGTGCCAGTAGTATATATGGCGATGAGCAGTTCTTC. Protein product: CASSIYGDEQFF.

This clone has just one count. CDR3 nucleotides: TGTGCCAGCAGCCATCAGGGCACGAACACCGGGGAGCTGTTTTTT. Its translation: CASSHQGTNTGELFF. This chain uses TRBV14 with TRBJ2-2; tentative D call: TRBD1 (5 bases). The germline CDR1 and CDR2 sequences are SGHDN and FVKESK. Trimming took 3 bases from V and 0 from J, leaving 8 bases between them. The CDR3 consists of 15 residues.

This sequence joins TRBV7-3 and TRBJ2-1; 8 bases line up with TRBD1. CDR3 size: 15 residues. Germline loops: CDR1 SGHTA, CDR2 FQGTGA. V lost 1 base to trimming and J lost 12 bases; unmatched junction nucleotides: 11. The CDR3 coding sequence is TGTGCCAGCAGCTTAAATCAATGGTTACAGGGGGGGCAGTTCTTC. Its protein is CASSLNQWLQGGQFF.

CDR3 residues: CASSLAITGANVLTF. The CDR3 nucleotides are TGCGCCAGCAGCTTGGCCATCACTGGGGCCAACGTCCTGACTTTC. The chain employs TRBV5-1 and TRBJ2-6; D is uncertain. Trimming left V 0 bases short and J 2 bases short, with 6 bases between. Germline V lookup: CDR1 SGHRS, CDR2 YFSETQ. The CDR3 consists of 15 residues.

The chain has TRBV4-1 and TRBJ2-1, with 8 bases aligning to TRBD2. Germline V gene lookup returns CDR1 MGHRA and CDR2 YSYEKL. The J segment lost 6 bases and the V segment lost 0 bases, leaving 7 bases of the junction unmatched. This CDR3 has 16 residues. This CDR3 is CASSQEPGTRLNEQFF. In nucleotides, the CDR3 is TGCGCCAGCAGCCAAGAACCCGGGACTAGACTCAATGAGCAGTTCTTC.

The V call is TRBV19, the J call TRBJ1-3; D may be TRBD1 (5 bases). Germline assignment: CDR1 LNHDA and CDR2 SQIVND (reference sequence). The length of the CDR3 is 15 residues. With 0 bases removed from V and 2 bases from J, the gap between germline ends came to 8 bases. CDR3 protein: CASSIDRRAGNTIYF. Here the CDR3 DNA reads TGTGCCAGTAGTATAGATCGCAGGGCTGGAAACACCATATATTTT.

The chain carries TRBV18 and TRBJ2-3; 8 nucleotides align to TRBD2. The ends lost 3 bases at V and 4 bases at J; junction bases unmatched: 3. The CDR3 contains 14 residues. Per the germline V gene, CDR1 is KGHSH and CDR2 is LQKENI. The CDR3 DNA reads TGTGCCAGCTCACCCCCGGGACTAGCAGATACGCAGTATTTT. It specifies CASSPPGLADTQYF. The whole variable domain, remainder taken from reference TRBV18 and TRBJ2-3, is NAGVMQNPRHLVRRRGQEARLRCSPMKGHSHVYWYRQLPEEGLKFMVYLQKENIIDESGMPKERFSAEFPKEGPSILRIQQVVRGDSAAYFCASSPPGLADTQYFGPGTRLTVL.

The rearrangement joins TRBV11-1 to TRBJ2-5; weak D call: TRBD2 (5 bases). Trimming took 2 bases from V and 4 from J, leaving 17 bases between them. This CDR3 contains 16 residues. Looked up from germline, CDR1 is SGHAT and CDR2 is FQDESV (reference sequence). The CDR3 reads CASSLRPGNPGETQYF. CDR3 DNA sequence: TGTGCCAGCAGCTTAAGACCGGGGAATCCTGGAGAGACCCAGTACTTC. Variable domain in full (rest from reference TRBV11-1 and TRBJ2-5): EAEVAQSPRYKITEKSQAVAFWCDPISGHATLYWYRQILGQGPELLVQFQDESVVDDSQLPKDRFSAERLKGVDSTLKIQPAELGDSAMYLCASSLRPGNPGETQYFGPGTRLLVL.

Only one count was recorded for this clone. V and J are TRBV6-2 or TRBV6-3 and TRBJ1-1, with a weak D call TRBD1 (6 bases). Germline values: CDR1 MNHEY, CDR2 SVGEGT. The CDR3 spans 14 residues. V was clipped by 5 bases and J by 1 base, with 11 bases between them. CDR3: CASSPGHRNTEAFF. The CDR3 nucleotides are TGTGCCAGCAGTCCGGGACACCGGAACACTGAAGCTTTCTTT.

This clone has a single count. This chain joins TRBV10-3 and TRBJ1-1; no clear D. From germline, CDR1 is ENHRY and CDR2 SYGVKD. The V gene lost 0 bases and the J gene lost 6 bases, with 8 bases spanning the gap. The length of the CDR3 is 13 residues. The CDR3 reads CAISESISSEAFF. Here the CDR3 DNA reads TGTGCCATCAGTGAGTCGATCAGTTCTGAAGCTTTCTTT.

V gene TRBV24-1 combines with J gene TRBJ1-2; D remains ambiguous. V shed 3 bases and J shed 2 bases, with 18 bases lying between them. CDR3 length: 17 residues. Per germline, CDR1 KGHDR and CDR2 SFDVKD. CDR3 sequence reads: CATSDPRNPTENYGYTF. CDR3 DNA sequence: TGTGCCACCAGTGATCCTCGAAACCCAACAGAGAACTATGGCTACACCTTC.

The chain uses TRBV6-6 and TRBJ2-7; D gene ambiguous. This CDR3 is built from 13 residues. V lost 2 bases to trimming and J lost 7 bases, with 12 bases between them. Germline loops: CDR1 MNHNY, CDR2 SVGAGI (reference sequence). This CDR3 is CASSYTRIGEQYF. In DNA, the CDR3 is TGTGCCAGCAGTTACACCCGGATAGGGGAGCAGTACTTC.

This rearrangement joins TRBV9 to TRBJ1-3, with D tentatively TRBD1 (5 bases). With 6 bases removed from V and 0 bases from J, the gap between germline ends came to 16 bases. Germline V lookup: CDR1 SGDLS, CDR2 YYNGEE. This CDR3 comprises 16 residues. The CDR3 protein is CASNLGPSFSGNTIYF. The DNA for the CDR3 is TGTGCCAGCAATCTGGGGCCGTCTTTCTCTGGAAACACCATATATTTT.

V gene TRBV12-2 combines with J gene TRBJ1-6. TRBV12-2 is an annotated pseudogene. The CDR3 consists of 15 residues. Here the CDR3 DNA reads TGTGCAAGTCGCTTAGCGCCCCACGACAATTCACCCCTCCACTTT. As protein: CASRLAPHDNSPLHF.

The rearrangement joins TRBV9 to TRBJ2-1; either TRBD1 or TRBD2 may supply D (5 bases each). The CDR3 totals 14 residues. In germline, CDR1 is SGDLS, CDR2 YYNGEE. Trimming took off 0 bases at V and 6 bases at J, with 10 bases between the two ends. CDR3 sequence: CASSVATGRNEQFF. The CDR3 DNA reads as TGTGCCAGCAGCGTAGCTACGGGGCGCAATGAGCAGTTCTTC.